The T cell receptor (beta chain) under discussion was sequenced for a study of human T cells and chemical hapten exposure. This clonotype was recorded at least ten times. The CDR3 consists of 17 residues. Germline lookup yields CDR1 MNHNS and CDR2 SASEGT. V was clipped by 6 bases and J by 5 bases, with 23 bases between them. Using its own MiXCR run on the RACE reads, TCRdb lists one record per CDR3 protein. Of tens of thousands of distinct CDR3 sequences listed, approximately 10% are singletons. Time point denoted: patch test 3, about 24 weeks after DPC sensitization. Stated treatment: therapeutic diphenylcyclopropenone sensitization with weekly scalp DPC.

This rearrangement joins TRBV6-1 to TRBJ2-1, with D perhaps assigned TRBD1 or TRBD2 (5 bases each). This receptor was obtained from a woman aged 50 to 60 with alopecia areata. Some clones in this sample may be carry-over from other donors' samples. Sequences were derived from whole blood, sampled in connection with sensitization to the hapten diphenylcyclopropenone (DPC). CDR3 in DNA: TGTGCCAGCAGGGAACAGAGGCGTGGGACGGGAAACAATGAGCAGTTCTTC. Protein product: CASREQRRGTGNNEQFF.